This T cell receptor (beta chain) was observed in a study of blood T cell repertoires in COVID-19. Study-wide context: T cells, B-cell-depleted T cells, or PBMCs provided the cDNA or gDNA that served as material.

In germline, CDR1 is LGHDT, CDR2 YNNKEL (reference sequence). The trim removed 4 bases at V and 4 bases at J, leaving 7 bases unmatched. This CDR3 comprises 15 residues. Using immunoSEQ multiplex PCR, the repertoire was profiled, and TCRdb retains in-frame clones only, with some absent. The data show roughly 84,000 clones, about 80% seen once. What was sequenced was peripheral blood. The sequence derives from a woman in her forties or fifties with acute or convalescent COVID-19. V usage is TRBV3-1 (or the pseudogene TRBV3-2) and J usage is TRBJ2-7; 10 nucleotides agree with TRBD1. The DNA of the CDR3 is TGTGCCAGCAGCCGGGACAGGGGTTCGATATACGAGCAGTACTTC. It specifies CASSRDRGSIYEQYF.